This T cell receptor (beta chain) was identified in a study of blood T cell repertoires in COVID-19. This CDR3 spans 16 amino acids. CDR1 SGHRS and CDR2 YFSETQ come from the germline V gene. The V end was cut by 0 bases, the J end by 10 bases, with 17 bases between. Original handling: Amplification from reference gene primers served as the basis for estimated nucleated cell counts. Method: immunoSEQ multiplex PCR; TCRdb's copy keeps in-frame clones and lacks some. D and trimming come from the DNA, and the V and J calls and clone size come from that table. This sample has around 13,000 clones; 88% occur once, and the top ten carry less than 30%.

Sequencing was done on a sample of peripheral blood. The chain uses TRBV5-1 and TRBJ1-6; tentative D call: TRBD1 (6 bases). The origin of this receptor is a human donor in a cohort sampled during active COVID-19. The CDR3 sequence: CASSLAEVRGSSPLHF. The CDR3 DNA is TGCGCCAGCAGCTTGGCGGAGGTCAGGGGATCCTCACCCCTCCACTTT.